The 21 T cell receptor beta chains reported below all come from one sample, sequenced in a study of T cell responses to AZD1222 COVID-19 vaccine. Assay used: immunoSEQ multiplex PCR; TCRdb lists only in-frame clones, some missing. The sample shows approximately 70,000 clones, 65% to 90% of them seen only once. Sequencing was performed on peripheral blood, taken on day 0 of AZD1222 vaccination. The receptors here all came from an adult in good health.

The V call is TRBV6-2 or TRBV6-3, the J call TRBJ1-4; unclear D gene. The V and J ends lost 4 bases and 8 bases respectively, with 14 bases between them. From germline, CDR1 is MNHEY and CDR2 SVGEGT. The CDR3 covers 14 residues. The CDR3 loop is CASSSRVLEEKLFF. The CDR3 coding sequence is TGTGCCAGCAGTTCGCGAGTCCTCGAAGAAAAACTGTTTTTT.

The rearrangement uses TRBV19 and TRBJ1-4; tentatively, D is TRBD1 (5 bases). Germline-derived CDR1 and CDR2 are LNHDA and SQIVND (reference sequence). The CDR3 sequence is 15 residues long. V lost 4 bases and J 7 bases, leaving 16 bases between the germline ends. CDR3: CASSTMAGWPEKLFF. In DNA form, the CDR3 reads TGTGCCAGTAGTACTATGGCAGGGTGGCCTGAAAAACTGTTTTTT.

The chain has TRBV6-6 and TRBJ1-1; a possible D gene is TRBD1 (6 bases). The germline V gene has CDR1 MNHNY and CDR2 SVGAGI (reference sequence). This CDR3 spans 15 amino acids. V was clipped by 2 bases and J by 1 base, with 11 bases between them. For the CDR3, the DNA is TGTGCCAGCAGTTACCCGGGGACACCGAACACTGAAGCTTTCTTT. This sequence encodes CASSYPGTPNTEAFF.

This chain joins TRBV13 and TRBJ2-2; 10 nucleotides agree with TRBD1. The length of the CDR3 is 15 residues. J gave up 3 bases and V 5 bases, and 3 bases lay outside the gene matches. Germline V gene sequence: CDR1 PRHDT, CDR2 FYEKMQ (reference sequence). For the CDR3, the DNA is TGTGCCAGCAGCGCGGGACAGGGGCACACCGGGGAGCTGTTTTTT. It encodes CASSAGQGHTGELFF.

J is TRBJ1-4 and V is TRBV9; no clear D. The germline V and J ends were trimmed by 5 bases and 5 bases, with 16 bases remaining between them. The germline gives CDR1 SGDLS, CDR2 YYNGEE. This CDR3 contains 15 residues. The CDR3 DNA sequence: TGTGCCAGCAGGCCCGGGGTTTTACCAAATGAAAAACTGTTTTTT. It is translated as CASRPGVLPNEKLFF.

The chain couples TRBV11-2 to TRBJ2-7, with D hard to call. The CDR3 loop spans 12 amino acids. The V gene's germline CDR1 is SGHAT and CDR2 FQNNGV. The V gene lost 5 bases and the J gene lost 6 bases, with 11 bases spanning the gap. The CDR3 is CASSPTGLEQYF. The DNA of the CDR3 is TGTGCCAGCAGCCCAACCGGGCTCGAGCAGTACTTC.

V gene TRBV5-6 combines with J gene TRBJ1-2; 8 nucleotides match TRBD1. This CDR3 is built from 13 residues. Germline CDR1 reads SGHDT; CDR2 reads YYEEEE. V shed 5 bases and J 4 bases; nucleotides not matched to a gene: 4. The CDR3 DNA follows: TGTGCCAGCAGGGCAGGGGGCGGCTATGGCTACACCTTC. It codes for CASRAGGGYGYTF.

This chain joins TRBV27 and TRBJ2-5; the match to TRBD2 covers 12 bases. Germline CDR1 is MNHEY and CDR2 is SMNVEV (reference sequence). J was trimmed by 5 bases and V by 5 bases; bases with no gene match: 3. The CDR3 has 14 amino acids. The CDR3 reads CASSEGLAGETQYF. The CDR3 DNA reads TGTGCCAGCAGTGAGGGACTAGCGGGTGAGACCCAGTACTTC.

The rearrangement uses TRBV4-2 and TRBJ2-7, with unresolved D. The CDR3 is made up of 15 amino acids. Germline V CDR1 and CDR2: LGHNA, YNFKEQ. V lost 4 bases and J 1 base, leaving 14 bases between the germline ends. CDR3 amino acids: CASSLAYQGSYEQYF. DNA of the CDR3: TGTGCCAGCAGCCTCGCTTACCAAGGTTCCTACGAGCAGTACTTC.

The chain uses TRBV9 and TRBJ1-6; D ambiguous. Trimming removed 3 bases from V and 7 bases from J, with 14 bases in between. Germline V gene sequence: CDR1 SGDLS, CDR2 YYNGEE. CDR3 size: 15 residues. CDR3 coding DNA: TGTGCCAGCAGCGGATACTCCCGAGAGAATTCACCCCTCCACTTT. Translated, it gives CASSGYSRENSPLHF.

In regard to this clone: The same CDR3 arises from other DNA sequences in this sample as well. J is TRBJ2-7 and V is TRBV7-2; 9 bases map to TRBD1. CDR1 and CDR2 from the germline V gene are SGHTA and FQGNSA. The CDR3 sequence is 13 residues long. The V gene end was trimmed by 4 bases and the J gene end by 4 bases; junction bases not matched to a gene: 2. The CDR3 sequence: CASSSQGAYEQYF. The CDR3 region has the DNA TGTGCCAGCAGCTCACAGGGGGCGTACGAGCAGTACTTC.

Only one count was recorded for this clone. The CDR3 loop is CASRSGYANTGELFF. For the CDR3, the DNA is TGTGCCAGCAGATCCGGGTATGCGAACACCGGGGAGCTGTTTTTT. The chain is built from TRBV11-1 and TRBJ2-2; D gene unclear. This CDR3 comprises 15 residues. Germline V gene lookup returns CDR1 SGHAT and CDR2 FQDESV (reference sequence). The V end lost 6 bases, the J end lost 0 bases, and 11 bases lay between the germline ends.

The rearrangement joins TRBV9 to TRBJ2-4; D is unclear. This CDR3 spans 14 amino acids. Germline assignment: CDR1 SGDLS and CDR2 YYNGEE. The V end was cut by 2 bases, the J end by 1 base, with 7 bases between. CDR3 region: CASSVSWAKNIQYF. The CDR3, as DNA: TGTGCCAGCAGCGTCTCCTGGGCCAAAAACATTCAGTACTTC. Filled out from reference TRBV9 and TRBJ2-4, the complete variable domain reads DSGVTQTPKHLITATGQRVTLRCSPRSGDLSVYWYQQSLDQGLQFLIQYYNGEERAKGNILERFSAQQFPDLHSELNLSSLELGDSALYFCASSVSWAKNIQYFGAGTRLSVL.

The genes are TRBV29-1 and TRBJ1-3; D is unclear. This CDR3 contains 11 residues. Germline V gives CDR1 SQVTM, CDR2 ANQGSEA. V lost 7 bases to trimming and J lost 4 bases, with 8 bases between them. The CDR3 here is CSGYMGNTIYF. CDR3 sequence (DNA): TGCAGCGGGTACATGGGAAACACCATATATTTT.

CDR3 in amino acids: CASSPTGALGTEAFF. Here the CDR3 DNA reads TGTGCCAGCAGTCCGACAGGGGCCTTGGGCACTGAAGCTTTCTTT. The chain recombines TRBV28 with TRBJ1-1; 8 positions agree with TRBD1. The CDR3 is made up of 15 amino acids. Trimming took 5 bases from V and 4 from J; bases not matched to a gene: 9. CDR1 and CDR2 (germline): MDHEN, SYDVKM.

This rearrangement joins TRBV6-2 or TRBV6-3 to TRBJ2-1; D possibly uses TRBD1 or TRBD2 (5 bases each). Per the germline V gene, CDR1 is MNHEY and CDR2 is SVGEGT. V lost 2 bases and J 7 bases, leaving 12 bases between the germline ends. The CDR3 spans 14 residues. The CDR3 region is CASSYGGPVNEQFF. DNA of the CDR3: TGTGCCAGCAGTTACGGGGGACCCGTAAATGAGCAGTTCTTC.

The chain has TRBV9 and TRBJ2-1, with TRBD1 matching over 9 bases. The CDR3 totals 17 residues. The V gene's germline CDR1 is SGDLS and CDR2 YYNGEE. The J segment lost 0 bases and the V segment lost 4 bases, leaving 8 bases of the junction unmatched. Written as DNA, the CDR3 is TGTGCCAGCAGCCGACCTCCGGGACAGGGCTCCTACAATGAGCAGTTCTTC. Translating gives CASSRPPGQGSYNEQFF.

V gene TRBV19 combines with J gene TRBJ2-1; D is perhaps TRBD1 or TRBD2 (6 bases each). CDR3 length: 19 amino acids. Germline values: CDR1 LNHDA, CDR2 SQIVND (reference sequence). Trimming shortened V by 5 bases and J by 0 bases, and 23 bases separated the two germline ends. The CDR3 protein is CASSLGARGGSFSYNEQFF. The DNA of the CDR3 is TGTGCCAGTAGTCTTGGGGCCAGGGGAGGTAGCTTCTCCTACAATGAGCAGTTCTTC.

The chain is built from TRBV6-2 or TRBV6-3 and TRBJ2-4; D may correspond to TRBD1 or TRBD2 (5 bases each). V gave up 0 bases and J gave up 0 bases, with 12 bases separating them. In germline, CDR1 is MNHEY, CDR2 SVGEGT. The CDR3 length is 17 residues. The CDR3 DNA is TGTGCCAGCAGTTACTCGACGGGGCATCTAGCCAAAAACATTCAGTACTTC. This codes for CASSYSTGHLAKNIQYF.

V is TRBV19 and J is TRBJ1-2; 7 bases align to TRBD1. The ends lost 4 bases at V and 2 bases at J; junction bases unmatched: 10. CDR3 length: 16 residues. Germline V gene lookup returns CDR1 LNHDA and CDR2 SQIVND (reference sequence). CDR3 in amino acids: CASSTLPGQQNYGYTF. CDR3 bases: TGTGCCAGTAGTACACTACCGGGACAGCAGAACTATGGCTACACCTTC.

The genes are TRBV5-1 and TRBJ2-5; possibly TRBD1 for D (5 bases). Germline loops: CDR1 SGHRS, CDR2 YFSETQ. The CDR3 length is 15 residues. The V end lost 0 bases, the J end lost 0 bases, and 9 bases lay between the germline ends. The CDR3 sequence: CASSLEGQHQETQYF. Written as DNA, the CDR3 is TGCGCCAGCAGCTTGGAGGGGCAGCACCAAGAGACCCAGTACTTC.